The 26 T cell receptor beta chains below were found in one sample sequenced in a study of cytomegalovirus exposure and HLA in healthy donors. Vbeta (60) and Jbeta (13) primers were used in the PCR. Method: immunoSEQ multiplex PCR; TCRdb's copy keeps in-frame clones and lacks some. Seen here are about 210,000 clones, nearly 80% observed once, and the top ten hold 1.8%. Sample: PBMCs. The origin of the receptors is a male donor in good health and CMV-seronegative.

The rearrangement links TRBV6-1 to TRBJ2-4; 8 positions match TRBD2. The germline V gene has CDR1 MNHNS and CDR2 SASEGT. Germline trimming cut 2 bases from V and 9 bases from J; bases unmatched to any gene: 12. The CDR3 has 16 amino acids. The CDR3 region is CASSEPPGRGLGIQYF. DNA for the CDR3: TGTGCCAGCAGTGAACCCCCCGGGAGGGGGTTAGGCATTCAGTACTTC.

V gene TRBV9 combines with J gene TRBJ1-2; 7 bases agree with TRBD1. The V gene end was trimmed by 0 bases and the J gene end by 1 base; junction bases not matched to a gene: 3. Germline CDR1 is SGDLS and CDR2 is YYNGEE. The CDR3 covers 15 residues. This CDR3 reads CASSVVGDSNYGYTF. The CDR3 coding sequence is TGTGCCAGCAGCGTAGTGGGGGACAGTAACTATGGCTACACCTTC.

This clone was seen a handful of times. The genes are TRBV9 and TRBJ2-5; TRBD1 aligns across 7 bases. The DNA end favors TRBJ2-7, so the J call may be wrong. This CDR3 has 15 residues. CDR1 and CDR2 from the germline V gene are SGDLS and YYNGEE. This chain's CDR3 is CASSVGPGTAYEQYF. In nucleotides, the CDR3 is TGTGCCAGCAGCGTAGGGCCCGGGACAGCTTACGAGCAGTACTTC.

Comments on this clone: An end of the junction differs from the germline gene, which may be a read error. This chain links TRBV6-1 with TRBJ1-4, with TRBD1 identical over 9 bases. The CDR3 totals 10 residues. The germline gives CDR1 MNHNS, CDR2 SASEGT. The CDR3 loop is CASRGGQGGF. CDR3 coding DNA: TGTGCCAGCAGGGGGGGACAGGGAGGGTTT.

The DNA for the CDR3 is TGTGCCAGCAGTACCGGGACTAGCAGGCGTGAGCAGTTCTTC. This codes for CASSTGTSRREQFF. This chain uses TRBV27 with TRBJ2-1, with TRBD2 identical over 9 bases. In germline, CDR1 is MNHEY, CDR2 SMNVEV (reference sequence). This CDR3 has 14 residues. V shed 5 bases and J 9 bases; nucleotides not matched to a gene: 8.

This clone showed up just a few times. The chain links TRBV19 to TRBJ2-3; 9 bases line up with TRBD1. The CDR3 runs to 18 residues. V dropped 4 bases and J dropped 3; count of bases not matched to a gene: 14. Per the germline V gene, CDR1 is LNHDA and CDR2 is SQIVND (reference sequence). The CDR3 here is CASSTTVAGQGRTDTQYF. The DNA of the CDR3 is TGTGCCAGTAGTACGACGGTGGCGGGACAGGGAAGAACAGATACGCAGTATTTT. Full variable domain (outside the CDR3, taken from reference TRBV19 and TRBJ2-3): DGGITQSPKYLFRKEGQNVTLSCEQNLNHDAMYWYRQDPGQGLRLIYYSQIVNDFQKGDIAEGYSVSREKKESFPLTVTSAQKNPTAFYLCASSTTVAGQGRTDTQYFGPGTRLTVL.

This chain links TRBV7-8 with TRBJ2-2; 8 bases line up with TRBD1. V gave up 6 bases and J gave up 5 bases; unmatched junction bases: 11. Germline V gives CDR1 SGHVS, CDR2 FQNEAQ. The CDR3 is 16 amino acids. The CDR3 DNA reads TGTGCCAGCAGTTGGACAGGGTCTTCCCAAACCGGGGAGCTGTTTTTT. Its protein is CASSWTGSSQTGELFF.

This chain's CDR3 is CASSQLGTGDTEAFF. The CDR3 bases are TGTGCCAGCAGCCAATTGGGGACAGGGGACACTGAAGCTTTCTTT. The chain is built from TRBV14 and TRBJ1-1; 10 bases are shared with TRBD1. Germline V gives CDR1 SGHDN, CDR2 FVKESK. The CDR3 is 15 residues long. V lost 2 bases to trimming and J lost 3 bases; unmatched junction nucleotides: 3.

V usage is TRBV4-3 and J usage is TRBJ2-1; 8 bases are shared with TRBD2. CDR3 length: 15 residues. Germline-derived CDR1 and CDR2 are LGHNA and YSLEER. The J segment lost 5 bases and the V segment lost 4 bases, leaving 7 bases of the junction unmatched. CDR3 bases: TGCGCCAGCAGCCCTTCCAGCGGGAGCAACAATGAGCAGTTCTTC. This encodes CASSPSSGSNNEQFF.

V and J are TRBV30 and TRBJ2-5, with 7 bases fitting TRBD1. The tail of the sequence fits TRBJ2-7 better, so the J call may be wrong. CDR1 GTSNPN and CDR2 SVGIG come from the germline V gene (reference sequence). This CDR3 is built from 15 residues. The CDR3 nucleotides are TGTGCCTGGAGCGAACATCCTCAGGGGGTCTACGAGCAGTACTTC. It codes for CAWSEHPQGVYEQYF.

The chain uses TRBV5-1 and TRBJ1-2; TRBD1 matches at 8 bases. This CDR3 is built from 16 residues. Germline trimming cut 1 base from V and 2 bases from J; bases unmatched to any gene: 7. Germline CDR1 is SGHRS and CDR2 is YFSETQ. The CDR3 is CASSLIGTGENYGYTF. The CDR3, as DNA: TGCGCCAGCAGCTTGATAGGGACAGGAGAAAACTATGGCTACACCTTC. The entire variable domain, with the rest obtained from reference TRBV5-1 and TRBJ1-2, is as follows: KAGVTQTPRYLIKTRGQQVTLSCSPISGHRSVSWYQQTPGQGLQFLFEYFSETQRNKGNFPGRFSGRQFSNSRSEMNVSTLELGDSALYLCASSLIGTGENYGYTFGSGTRLTVV.

This clone came up a few times. The chain links TRBV7-2 to TRBJ2-5; D gene unclear. The length of the CDR3 is 14 residues. Trimming left V 3 bases short and J 2 bases short, with 10 bases between. Germline V gene lookup returns CDR1 SGHTA and CDR2 FQGNSA. The CDR3 DNA sequence: TGTGCCAGCAGCTTCTATACAGTTCAAGAGACCCAGTACTTC. Its translation: CASSFYTVQETQYF.

The chain links TRBV7-2 to TRBJ1-3, with unresolved D. The CDR3 runs 15 residues. Germline CDR1 SGHTA, CDR2 FQGNSA. V lost 2 bases and J 2 bases, leaving 10 bases between the germline ends. CDR3: CASSLNRAAGNTIYF. CDR3 nucleotide sequence: TGTGCCAGCAGCTTAAACAGAGCGGCTGGAAACACCATATATTTT.

This chain uses TRBV28 with TRBJ1-1; D is unresolved. Trimming left V 6 bases short and J 11 bases short, with 16 bases between. The CDR3 consists of 12 residues. Per germline, CDR1 MDHEN and CDR2 SYDVKM. For the CDR3, the DNA is TGTGCCAGCAGCCCCGGAGGGTTCGTCGCTTTCTTT. The encoded protein is CASSPGGFVAFF.

The genes are TRBV28 and TRBJ2-1; TRBD1 is a possible D gene (5 bases). This CDR3 is built from 16 residues. V was trimmed by 10 bases and J by 1 base, leaving 20 bases between them. CDR1 and CDR2 (germline): MDHEN, SYDVKM. The CDR3 sequence: CAIGGRVVRSYNEQFF. The DNA of the CDR3 is TGTGCCATCGGCGGCAGGGTCGTTAGATCCTACAATGAGCAGTTCTTC.

The chain links TRBV7-9 to TRBJ1-3; 8 bases align to TRBD1. Germline CDR1 reads SEHNR; CDR2 reads FQNEAQ (reference sequence). V trimming: 7 bases; J trimming: 0 bases; junction bases outside the gene matches: 8. CDR3 length: 16 residues. DNA for the CDR3: TGTGCCAGCACCAAGGACAGGGCGCCCTCTGGAAACACCATATATTTT. It is translated as CASTKDRAPSGNTIYF.

CDR3 residues: CASSGLSTDTQYF. CDR3 DNA sequence: TGTGCCAGCAGCGGACTATCCACAGATACGCAGTATTTT. The chain is built from TRBV7-8 and TRBJ2-3, with D maybe TRBD2 (6 bases). Germline values: CDR1 SGHVS, CDR2 FQNEAQ. Trimming cost V 5 bases and J 2 bases, with 8 bases left between them. This CDR3 spans 13 amino acids.

The chain combines TRBV5-1 with TRBJ2-1; unclear D gene. Germline assignment: CDR1 SGHRS and CDR2 YFSETQ. With 4 bases removed from V and 1 base from J, the gap between germline ends came to 15 bases. CDR3 size: 16 residues. In nucleotides, the CDR3 is TGCGCCAGCAGCAAGACGGGTAGTAGGTCCTACAATGAGCAGTTCTTC. Protein: CASSKTGSRSYNEQFF. Supplemented by reference TRBV5-1 and TRBJ2-1, the full variable domain reads KAGVTQTPRYLIKTRGQQVTLSCSPISGHRSVSWYQQTPGQGLQFLFEYFSETQRNKGNFPGRFSGRQFSNSRSEMNVSTLELGDSALYLCASSKTGSRSYNEQFFGPGTRLTVL.

This clone has only a few counts. This rearrangement joins TRBV28 to TRBJ2-1; 7 nucleotides match TRBD2. CDR1 and CDR2 from the germline V gene are MDHEN and SYDVKM. The CDR3 has 16 residues. The V segment lost 6 bases and the J segment 9 bases; nucleotides outside the gene matches: 17. The DNA of the CDR3 is TGTGCCAGCAGGCCTACGCGGACTAGGGCCTACGGTGAGCAGTTCTTC. It translates to CASRPTRTRAYGEQFF.

The V and J genes are TRBV10-3 and TRBJ2-7, with D possibly being TRBD1 (6 bases). This CDR3 has 15 amino acids. Germline values: CDR1 ENHRY, CDR2 SYGVKD. V shed 2 bases and J shed 2 bases, with 13 bases lying between them. The CDR3 loop is CAISEGGTLTYEQYF. The CDR3 bases are TGTGCCATCAGTGAGGGTGGGACACTAACCTACGAGCAGTACTTC.

The chain is built from TRBV4-3 and TRBJ2-7; 9 bases align to TRBD2. The V segment lost 2 bases and the J segment 7 bases; nucleotides outside the gene matches: 15. Germline V gene lookup returns CDR1 LGHNA and CDR2 YSLEER. There are 17 residues in the CDR3. In DNA form, the CDR3 reads TGCGCCAGCAGCCAACCCGCCGGGGCGGGAGGGCCGGGGGAGCAGTACTTC. Translation gives CASSQPAGAGGPGEQYF.

The CDR3 DNA follows: TGCGCCAGCAGCTTTTGGACAGGGCGGGACACTGAAGCTTTCTTT. Translation: CASSFWTGRDTEAFF. The gene calls are TRBV5-1 and TRBJ1-1; 8 bases are a match to TRBD1. Germline CDR1 and CDR2: SGHRS and YFSETQ. The length of the CDR3 is 15 residues. The J segment lost 3 bases and the V segment lost 2 bases, leaving 6 bases of the junction unmatched. The whole variable domain, remainder taken from reference TRBV5-1 and TRBJ1-1, is KAGVTQTPRYLIKTRGQQVTLSCSPISGHRSVSWYQQTPGQGLQFLFEYFSETQRNKGNFPGRFSGRQFSNSRSEMNVSTLELGDSALYLCASSFWTGRDTEAFFGQGTRLTVV.

The chain carries TRBV7-6 and TRBJ1-1; 7 bases line up with TRBD1. The CDR3 covers 13 residues. The V gene's germline CDR1 is SGHVS and CDR2 FNYEAQ. Trimming at V came to 0 bases and at J to 8 bases, leaving 3 bases not matched to a gene. The CDR3 loop reads CASSLAGTVEAFF. CDR3 coding DNA: TGTGCCAGCAGCTTAGCAGGGACAGTAGAAGCTTTCTTT.

The CDR3 bases are TGTGCCAGCAGCCTTCCCTCACGAGCAACTAATGAAAAACTGTTTTTT. Protein: CASSLPSRATNEKLFF. The gene calls are TRBV7-9 and TRBJ1-4; no firm D call. There are 16 residues in the CDR3. V dropped 5 bases and J dropped 0 bases, with 13 bases sitting between them. In germline, CDR1 is SEHNR, CDR2 FQNEAQ (reference sequence).

This clone was detected only a few times. The V gene is TRBV6-6, the J gene TRBJ2-1, with 7 bases fitting TRBD2. This CDR3 has 15 amino acids. The trim removed 5 bases at V and 1 base at J, leaving 5 bases unmatched. Per germline, CDR1 MNHNY and CDR2 SVGAGI (reference sequence). The CDR3 reads CASSLPGLSYNEQFF. In DNA form, the CDR3 reads TGTGCCAGCAGTCTCCCGGGACTATCCTACAATGAGCAGTTCTTC.

V gene TRBV4-3 combines with J gene TRBJ2-7; the D gene is possibly TRBD1 (6 bases). The germline CDR1 and CDR2 sequences are LGHNA and YSLEER. V lost 4 bases to trimming and J lost 1 base, with 17 bases between them. This CDR3 is 16 amino acids long. CDR3 amino acids: CASSRNVVTGSYEQYF. The CDR3 nucleotides read TGCGCCAGCAGCCGCAATGTGGTCACAGGGTCCTACGAGCAGTACTTC.